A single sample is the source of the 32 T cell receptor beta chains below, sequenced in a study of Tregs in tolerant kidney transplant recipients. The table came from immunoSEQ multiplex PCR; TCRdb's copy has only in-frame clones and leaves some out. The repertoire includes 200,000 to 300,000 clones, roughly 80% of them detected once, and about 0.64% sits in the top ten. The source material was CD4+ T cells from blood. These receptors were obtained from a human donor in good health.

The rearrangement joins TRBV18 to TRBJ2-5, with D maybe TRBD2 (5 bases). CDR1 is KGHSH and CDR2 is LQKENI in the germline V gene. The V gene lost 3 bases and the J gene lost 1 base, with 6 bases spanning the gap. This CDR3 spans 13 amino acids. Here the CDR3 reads CASSPTTQETQYF. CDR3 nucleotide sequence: TGTGCCAGCTCACCGACTACCCAAGAGACCCAGTACTTC.

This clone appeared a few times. The CDR3 loop is CASSGAYEQYF. CDR3 DNA sequence: TGTGCCAGCAGTGGGGCCTACGAGCAGTACTTC. This rearrangement joins TRBV2 to TRBJ2-7; D is unclear. Trimming removed 4 bases at V and 2 bases at J, with 3 bases between. Germline V gene sequence: CDR1 SNHLY, CDR2 FYNNEI. The length of the CDR3 is 11 residues.

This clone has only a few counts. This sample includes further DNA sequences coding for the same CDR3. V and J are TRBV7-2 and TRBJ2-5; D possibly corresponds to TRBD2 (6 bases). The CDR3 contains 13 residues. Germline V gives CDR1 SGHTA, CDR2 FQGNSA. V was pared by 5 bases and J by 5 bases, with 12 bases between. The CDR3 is CASSPGTSETQYF. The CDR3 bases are TGTGCCAGCAGCCCCGGGACTTCGGAGACCCAGTACTTC.

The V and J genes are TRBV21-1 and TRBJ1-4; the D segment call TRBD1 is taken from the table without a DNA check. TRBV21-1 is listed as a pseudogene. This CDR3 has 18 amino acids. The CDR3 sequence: CASSNSFIDRPANEKLFF. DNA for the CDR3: TGTGCCAGCAGCAATTCCTTTATAGACAGACCAGCGAATGAAAAACTGTTTTTT.

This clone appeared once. In DNA, the CDR3 is TGCGCCAGCATCGGCGCAGGGAGGACTGAAGCTTTCTTT. It codes for CASIGAGRTEAFF. V gene TRBV10-2 combines with J gene TRBJ1-1; maybe TRBD1 (5 bases). Germline V gene data show CDR1 as WSHSY and CDR2 as SAAADI. This CDR3 contains 13 residues. Trimming took off 7 bases at V and 5 bases at J, with 14 bases between the two ends.

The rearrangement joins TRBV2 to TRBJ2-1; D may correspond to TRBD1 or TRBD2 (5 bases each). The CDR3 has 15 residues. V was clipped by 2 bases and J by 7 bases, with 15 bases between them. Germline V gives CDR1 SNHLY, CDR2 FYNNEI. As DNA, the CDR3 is TGTGCCAGCAGTGAAACCGGGACCCAGATGAATGAGCAGTTCTTC. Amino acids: CASSETGTQMNEQFF.

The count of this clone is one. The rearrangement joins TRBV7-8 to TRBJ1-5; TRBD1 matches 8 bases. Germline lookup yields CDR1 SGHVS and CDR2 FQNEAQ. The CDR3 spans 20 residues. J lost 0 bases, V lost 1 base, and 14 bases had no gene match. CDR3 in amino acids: CASSLGRTGLARGSNQPQHF. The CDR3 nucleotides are TGTGCCAGCAGCTTAGGCAGGACAGGGTTGGCCCGCGGTAGCAATCAGCCCCAGCATTTT.

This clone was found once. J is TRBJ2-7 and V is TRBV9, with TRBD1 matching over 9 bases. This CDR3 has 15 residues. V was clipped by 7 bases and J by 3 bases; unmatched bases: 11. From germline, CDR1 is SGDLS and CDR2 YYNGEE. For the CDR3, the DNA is TGTGCCAGCCCAACAGGGGGACAGGGATACTACGAGCAGTACTTC. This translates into CASPTGGQGYYEQYF.

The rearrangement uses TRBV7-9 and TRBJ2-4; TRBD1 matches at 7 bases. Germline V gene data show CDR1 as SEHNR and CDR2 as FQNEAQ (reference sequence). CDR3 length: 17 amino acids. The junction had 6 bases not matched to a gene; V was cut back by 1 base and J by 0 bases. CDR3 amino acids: CASSLGTGPIAKNIQYF. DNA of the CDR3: TGTGCCAGCAGCTTAGGGACAGGTCCCATAGCCAAAAACATTCAGTACTTC.

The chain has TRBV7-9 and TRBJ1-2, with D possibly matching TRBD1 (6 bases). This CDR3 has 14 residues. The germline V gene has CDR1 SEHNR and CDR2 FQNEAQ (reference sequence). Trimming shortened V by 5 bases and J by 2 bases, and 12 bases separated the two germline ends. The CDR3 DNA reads TGTGCCAGCAGCCAGGCAGGGGAAAACTATGGCTACACCTTC. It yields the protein CASSQAGENYGYTF.

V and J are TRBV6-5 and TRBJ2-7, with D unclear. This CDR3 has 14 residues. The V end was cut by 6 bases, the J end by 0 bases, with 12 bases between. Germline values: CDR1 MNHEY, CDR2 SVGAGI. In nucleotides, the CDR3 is TGTGCCAGCAGCGTACAGCGTTTCTCCTACGAGCAGTACTTC. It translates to CASSVQRFSYEQYF.

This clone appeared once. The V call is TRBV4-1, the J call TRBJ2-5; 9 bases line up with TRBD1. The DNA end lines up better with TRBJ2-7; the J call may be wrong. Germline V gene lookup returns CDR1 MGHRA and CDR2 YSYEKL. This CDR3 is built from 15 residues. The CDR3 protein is CASSQEDRGRYEQYF. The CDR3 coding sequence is TGCGCCAGCAGCCAAGAGGACAGGGGACGCTACGAGCAGTACTTC.

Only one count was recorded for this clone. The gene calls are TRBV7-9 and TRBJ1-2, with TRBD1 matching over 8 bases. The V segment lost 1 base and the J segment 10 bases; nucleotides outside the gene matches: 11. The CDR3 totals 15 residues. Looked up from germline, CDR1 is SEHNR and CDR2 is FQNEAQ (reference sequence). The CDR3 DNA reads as TGTGCCAGCAGCTTAGAGGCGTATAGACAGGGGCCCTACACCTTC. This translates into CASSLEAYRQGPYTF.

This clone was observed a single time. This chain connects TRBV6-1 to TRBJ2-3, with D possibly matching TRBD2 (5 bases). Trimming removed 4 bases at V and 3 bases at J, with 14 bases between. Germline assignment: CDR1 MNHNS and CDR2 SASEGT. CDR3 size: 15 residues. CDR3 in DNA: TGTGCCAGCAGTGTTAACCCGGGCGGGACAGATACGCAGTATTTT. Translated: CASSVNPGGTDTQYF.

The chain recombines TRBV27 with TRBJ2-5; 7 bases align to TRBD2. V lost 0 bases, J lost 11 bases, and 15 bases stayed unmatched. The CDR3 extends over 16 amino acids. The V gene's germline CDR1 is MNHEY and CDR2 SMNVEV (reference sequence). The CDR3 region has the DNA TGTGCCAGCAGTTTATCGTTTTGGCGGGAGCCGCGTACTCAGTACTTC. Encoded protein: CASSLSFWREPRTQYF.

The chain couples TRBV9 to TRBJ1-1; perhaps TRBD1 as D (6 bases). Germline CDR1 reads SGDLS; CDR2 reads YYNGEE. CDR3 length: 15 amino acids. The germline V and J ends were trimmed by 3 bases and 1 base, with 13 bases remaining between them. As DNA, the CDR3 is TGTGCCAGCAGCGCTGAGGGACATTCGAACACTGAAGCTTTCTTT. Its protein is CASSAEGHSNTEAFF.

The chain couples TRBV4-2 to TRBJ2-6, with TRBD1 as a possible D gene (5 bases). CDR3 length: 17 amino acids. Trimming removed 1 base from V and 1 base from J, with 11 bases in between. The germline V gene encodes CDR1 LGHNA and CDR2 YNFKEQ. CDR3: CASSQAGLGSGANVLTF. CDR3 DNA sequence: TGTGCCAGCAGCCAAGCAGGGCTGGGGTCTGGGGCCAACGTCCTGACTTTC.

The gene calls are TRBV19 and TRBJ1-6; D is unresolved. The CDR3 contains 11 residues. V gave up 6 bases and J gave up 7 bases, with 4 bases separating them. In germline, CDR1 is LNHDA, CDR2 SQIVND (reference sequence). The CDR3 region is CASSQNSPLHF. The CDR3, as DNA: TGTGCCAGTAGCCAAAATTCACCCCTCCACTTT.

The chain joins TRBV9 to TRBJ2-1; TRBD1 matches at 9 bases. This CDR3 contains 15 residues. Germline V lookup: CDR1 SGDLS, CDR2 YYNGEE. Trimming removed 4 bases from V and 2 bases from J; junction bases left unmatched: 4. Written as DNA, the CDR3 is TGTGCCAGCAGCACTAGACAGGGGGCCTACAATGAGCAGTTCTTC. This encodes CASSTRQGAYNEQFF.

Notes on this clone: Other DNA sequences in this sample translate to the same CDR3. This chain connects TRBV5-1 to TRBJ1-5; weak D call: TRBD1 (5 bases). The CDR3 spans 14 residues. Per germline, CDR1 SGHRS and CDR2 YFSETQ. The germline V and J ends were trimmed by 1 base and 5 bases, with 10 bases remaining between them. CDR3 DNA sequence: TGCGCCAGCAGCTTGAATGGGGGGGATCAGCCCCAGCATTTT. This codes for CASSLNGGDQPQHF.

The CDR3: CASSQEPTGSYEQYF. The CDR3 DNA is TGTGCCAGCAGCCAAGAGCCGACAGGAAGTTACGAGCAGTACTTC. The chain has TRBV14 and TRBJ2-7; a weak D match, TRBD1 (6 bases). CDR3 size: 15 residues. The germline CDR1 and CDR2 sequences are SGHDN and FVKESK. The V end was cut by 0 bases, the J end by 4 bases, with 13 bases between.

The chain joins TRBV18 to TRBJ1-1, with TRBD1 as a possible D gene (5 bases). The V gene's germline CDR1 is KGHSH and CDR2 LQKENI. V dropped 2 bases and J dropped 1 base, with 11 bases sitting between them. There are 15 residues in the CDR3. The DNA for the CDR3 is TGTGCCAGCTCACCATACGGGGGTTGGAACACTGAAGCTTTCTTT. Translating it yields CASSPYGGWNTEAFF. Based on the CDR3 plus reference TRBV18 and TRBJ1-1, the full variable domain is NAGVMQNPRHLVRRRGQEARLRCSPMKGHSHVYWYRQLPEEGLKFMVYLQKENIIDESGMPKERFSAEFPKEGPSILRIQQVVRGDSAAYFCASSPYGGWNTEAFFGQGTRLTVV.

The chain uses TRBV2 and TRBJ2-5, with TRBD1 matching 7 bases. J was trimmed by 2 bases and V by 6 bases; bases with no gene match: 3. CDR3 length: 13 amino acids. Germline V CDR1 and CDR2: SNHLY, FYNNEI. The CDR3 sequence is CASSLGQQETQYF. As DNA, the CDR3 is TGTGCCAGCAGCCTGGGACAGCAAGAGACCCAGTACTTC.

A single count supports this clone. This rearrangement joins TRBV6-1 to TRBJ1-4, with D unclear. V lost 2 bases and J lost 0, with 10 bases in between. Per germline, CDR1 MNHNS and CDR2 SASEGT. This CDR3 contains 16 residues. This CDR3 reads CASSEIWPTTNEKLFF. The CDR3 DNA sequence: TGTGCCAGCAGTGAAATTTGGCCAACAACTAATGAAAAACTGTTTTTT.

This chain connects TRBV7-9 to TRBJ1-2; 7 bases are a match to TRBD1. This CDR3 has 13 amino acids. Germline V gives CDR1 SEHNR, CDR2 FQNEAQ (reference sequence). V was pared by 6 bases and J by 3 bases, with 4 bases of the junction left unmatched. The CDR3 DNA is TGTGCCAGCAGTCGAACAGGGGACTATGGCTACACCTTC. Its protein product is CASSRTGDYGYTF. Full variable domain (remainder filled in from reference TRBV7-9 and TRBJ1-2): DTGVSQNPRHKITKRGQNVTFRCDPISEHNRLYWYRQTLGQGPEFLTYFQNEAQLEKSRLLSDRFSAERPKGSFSTLEIQRTEQGDSAMYLCASSRTGDYGYTFGSGTRLTVV.

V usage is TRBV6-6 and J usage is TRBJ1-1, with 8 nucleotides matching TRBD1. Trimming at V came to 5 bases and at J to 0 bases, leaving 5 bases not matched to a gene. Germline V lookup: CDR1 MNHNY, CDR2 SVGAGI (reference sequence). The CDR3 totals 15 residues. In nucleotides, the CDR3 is TGTGCCAGCAGTCAAGACAGGGGCTTGAACACTGAAGCTTTCTTT. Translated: CASSQDRGLNTEAFF.

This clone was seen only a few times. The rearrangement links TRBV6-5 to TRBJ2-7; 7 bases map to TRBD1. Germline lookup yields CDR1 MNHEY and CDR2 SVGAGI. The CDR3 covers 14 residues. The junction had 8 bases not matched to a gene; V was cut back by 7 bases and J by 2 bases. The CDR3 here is CASTPDRPPYEQYF. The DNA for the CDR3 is TGTGCCAGCACCCCGGACAGGCCTCCCTACGAGCAGTACTTC.

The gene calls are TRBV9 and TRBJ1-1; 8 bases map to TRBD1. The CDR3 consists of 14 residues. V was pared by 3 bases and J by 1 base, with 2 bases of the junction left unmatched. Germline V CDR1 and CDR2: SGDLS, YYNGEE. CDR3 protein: CASSGTGRNTEAFF. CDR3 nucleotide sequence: TGTGCCAGCAGCGGGACAGGGAGGAACACTGAAGCTTTCTTT.

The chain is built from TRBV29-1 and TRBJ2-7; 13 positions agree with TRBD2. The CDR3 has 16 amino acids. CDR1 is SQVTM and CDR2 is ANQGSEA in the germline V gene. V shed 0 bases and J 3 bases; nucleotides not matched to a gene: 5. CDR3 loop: CSVEDRTSGGLYEQYF. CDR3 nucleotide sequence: TGCAGCGTTGAAGATCGGACTAGCGGGGGTCTCTACGAGCAGTACTTC.

The CDR3 loop reads CASSFVGTNSYEQYF. The CDR3 nucleotides are TGTGCCAGCAGCTTTGTCGGGACTAACTCCTACGAGCAGTACTTC. The chain uses TRBV5-4 and TRBJ2-7; 7 positions agree with TRBD2. Unmatched junction bases numbered 5, after V lost 2 bases and J lost 0 bases. Germline-derived CDR1 and CDR2 are SGHNT and YYREEE (reference sequence). The CDR3 is 15 residues long.

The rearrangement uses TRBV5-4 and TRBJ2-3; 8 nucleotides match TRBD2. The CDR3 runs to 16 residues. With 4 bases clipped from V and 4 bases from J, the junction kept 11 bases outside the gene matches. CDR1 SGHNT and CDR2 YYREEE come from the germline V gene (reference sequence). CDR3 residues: CASSPRGTRFADTQYF. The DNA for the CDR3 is TGTGCCAGCAGCCCACGAGGGACTAGGTTCGCAGATACGCAGTATTTT.

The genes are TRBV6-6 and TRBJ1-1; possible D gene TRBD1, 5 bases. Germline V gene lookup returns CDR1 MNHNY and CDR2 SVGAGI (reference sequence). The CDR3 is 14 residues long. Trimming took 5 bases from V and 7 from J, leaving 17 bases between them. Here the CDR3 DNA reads TGTGCCAGCAGTATGCCGGATAGAACAGGTGAAGCTTTCTTT. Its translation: CASSMPDRTGEAFF.